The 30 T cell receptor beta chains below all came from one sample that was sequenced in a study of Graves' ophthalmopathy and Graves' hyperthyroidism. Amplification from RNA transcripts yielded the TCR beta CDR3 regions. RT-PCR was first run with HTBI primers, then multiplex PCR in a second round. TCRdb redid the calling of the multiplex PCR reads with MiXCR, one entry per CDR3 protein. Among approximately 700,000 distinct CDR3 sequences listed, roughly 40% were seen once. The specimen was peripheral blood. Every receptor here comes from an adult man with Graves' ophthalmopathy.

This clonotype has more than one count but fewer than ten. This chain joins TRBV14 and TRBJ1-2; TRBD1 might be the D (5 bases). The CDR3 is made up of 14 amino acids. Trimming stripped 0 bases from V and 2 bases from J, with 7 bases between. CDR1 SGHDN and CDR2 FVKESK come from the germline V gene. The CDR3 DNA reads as TGTGCCAGCAGCCAAGAGTACAGGAACTATGGCTACACCTTC. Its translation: CASSQEYRNYGYTF.

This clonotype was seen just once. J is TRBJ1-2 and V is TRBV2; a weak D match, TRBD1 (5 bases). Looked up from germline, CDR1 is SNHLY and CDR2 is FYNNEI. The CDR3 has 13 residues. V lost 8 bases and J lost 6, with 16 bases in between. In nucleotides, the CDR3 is TGTGCCAGCGTTGGGGACGCCAACCATGGCTACACCTTC. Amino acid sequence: CASVGDANHGYTF. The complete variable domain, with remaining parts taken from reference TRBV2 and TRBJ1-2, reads EPEVTQTPSHQVTQMGQEVILRCVPISNHLYFYWYRQILGQKVEFLVSFYNNEISEKSEIFDDQFSVERPDGSNFTLKIRSTKLEDSAMYFCASVGDANHGYTFGSGTRLTVV.

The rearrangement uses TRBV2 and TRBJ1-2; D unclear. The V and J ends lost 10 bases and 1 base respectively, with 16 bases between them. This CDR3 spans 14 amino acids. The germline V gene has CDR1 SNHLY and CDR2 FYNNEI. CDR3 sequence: CAIVAGSFNYGYTF. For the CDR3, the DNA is TGTGCCATCGTGGCGGGATCCTTTAACTATGGCTACACCTTC.

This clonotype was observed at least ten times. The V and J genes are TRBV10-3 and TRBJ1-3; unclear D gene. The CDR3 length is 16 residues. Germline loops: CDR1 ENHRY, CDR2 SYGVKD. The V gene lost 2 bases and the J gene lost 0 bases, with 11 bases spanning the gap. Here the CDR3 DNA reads TGTGCCATCAGTGAGGGCCACTCGAACTCTGGAAACACCATATATTTT. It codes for CAISEGHSNSGNTIYF.

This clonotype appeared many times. The DNA of the CDR3 is TGTGCCAGCAGTTTAGGGGGGCCTGACTACGAGCAGTACTTC. It specifies CASSLGGPDYEQYF. The chain links TRBV12-3 or TRBV12-4 to TRBJ2-7, with D perhaps TRBD1 (6 bases). V lost 1 base, J lost 3 bases, and 10 bases lay in between. The CDR3 loop spans 14 amino acids.

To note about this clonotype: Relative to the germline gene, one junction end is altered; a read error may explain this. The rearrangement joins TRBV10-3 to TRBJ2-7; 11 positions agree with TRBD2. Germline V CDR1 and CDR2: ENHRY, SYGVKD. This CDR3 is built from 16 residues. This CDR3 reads CASSYSGTSGNYGQYF. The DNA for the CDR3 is TGTGCCAGCAGTTACTCGGGGACTAGCGGAAACTACGGGCAGTACTTC.

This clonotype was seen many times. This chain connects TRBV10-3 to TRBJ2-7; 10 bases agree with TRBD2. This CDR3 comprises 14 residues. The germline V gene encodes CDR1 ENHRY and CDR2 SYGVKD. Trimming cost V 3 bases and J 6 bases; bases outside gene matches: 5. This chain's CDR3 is CAISERLAGAEQYF. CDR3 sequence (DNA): TGTGCCATCAGTGAACGACTAGCGGGTGCCGAGCAGTACTTC.

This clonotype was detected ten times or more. Here the CDR3 DNA reads TGTGCCAGCAGCTTAGCGTCCCTGGGACTAAACTACGAGCAGTACTTC. Translated, it gives CASSLASLGLNYEQYF. The genes are TRBV7-9 and TRBJ2-7; 7 nucleotides line up with TRBD2. The CDR3 totals 16 residues. Losses at the gene ends were 0 bases for V and 3 bases for J; bases not matched to a gene: 8. In germline, CDR1 is SEHNR, CDR2 FQNEAQ (reference sequence).

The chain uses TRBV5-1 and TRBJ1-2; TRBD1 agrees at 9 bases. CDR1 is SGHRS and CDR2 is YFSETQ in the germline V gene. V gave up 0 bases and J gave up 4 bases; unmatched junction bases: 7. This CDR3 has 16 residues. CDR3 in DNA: TGCGCCAGCAGCTTGGTGGGACAGGGAAGTCCCTATGGCTACACCTTC. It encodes CASSLVGQGSPYGYTF.

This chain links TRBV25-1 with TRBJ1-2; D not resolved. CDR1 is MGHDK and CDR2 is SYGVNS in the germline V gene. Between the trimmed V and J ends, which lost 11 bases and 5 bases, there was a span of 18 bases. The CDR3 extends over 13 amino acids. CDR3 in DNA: TGTGCCTGGAGTGTACCTGGGCGTTATGGCTACACCTTC. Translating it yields CAWSVPGRYGYTF.

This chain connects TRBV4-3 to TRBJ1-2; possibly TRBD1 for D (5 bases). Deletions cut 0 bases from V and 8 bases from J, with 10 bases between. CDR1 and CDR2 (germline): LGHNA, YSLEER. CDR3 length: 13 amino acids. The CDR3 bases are TGCGCCAGCAGCCAAGACGCGGGACTGGGCTACACCTTC. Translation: CASSQDAGLGYTF.

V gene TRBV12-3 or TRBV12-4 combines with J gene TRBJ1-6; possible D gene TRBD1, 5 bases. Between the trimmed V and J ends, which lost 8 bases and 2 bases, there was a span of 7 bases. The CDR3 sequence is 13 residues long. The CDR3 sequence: CASQGAYNSPLHF. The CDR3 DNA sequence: TGTGCCAGCCAGGGCGCCTATAATTCACCCCTCCACTTT.

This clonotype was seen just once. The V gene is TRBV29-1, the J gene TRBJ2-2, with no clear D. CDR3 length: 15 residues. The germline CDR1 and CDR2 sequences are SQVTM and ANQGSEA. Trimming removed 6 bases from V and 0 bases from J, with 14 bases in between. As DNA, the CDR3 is TGCAGCGTCCCCGCGTCGTTGTCGAACACCGGGGAGCTGTTTTTT. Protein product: CSVPASLSNTGELFF.

CDR3 sequence reads: CASSDNPGHETAPQHF. DNA of the CDR3: TGTGCCAGCAGCGATAACCCGGGACATGAGACGGCGCCCCAGCATTTT. This chain connects TRBV9 to TRBJ1-5, with a weak D call TRBD1 (6 bases). The CDR3 contains 16 residues. Trimming cost V 3 bases and J 9 bases, with 22 bases left between them. In germline, CDR1 is SGDLS, CDR2 YYNGEE. Together with reference TRBV9 and TRBJ1-5, the CDR3 gives the full variable domain: DSGVTQTPKHLITATGQRVTLRCSPRSGDLSVYWYQQSLDQGLQFLIQYYNGEERAKGNILERFSAQQFPDLHSELNLSSLELGDSALYFCASSDNPGHETAPQHFGDGTRLSIL.

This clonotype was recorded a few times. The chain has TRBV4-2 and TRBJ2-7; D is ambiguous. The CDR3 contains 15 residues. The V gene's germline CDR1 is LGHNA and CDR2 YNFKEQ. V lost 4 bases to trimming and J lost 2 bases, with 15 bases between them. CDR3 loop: CASSPPGRSAYEQYF. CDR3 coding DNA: TGTGCCAGCAGCCCCCCAGGTCGGAGTGCCTACGAGCAGTACTTC.

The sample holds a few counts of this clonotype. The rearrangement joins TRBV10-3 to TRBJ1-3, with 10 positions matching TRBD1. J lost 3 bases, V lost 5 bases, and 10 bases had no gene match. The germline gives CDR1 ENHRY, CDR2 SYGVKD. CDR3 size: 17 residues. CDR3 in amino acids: CAISQTGTGAVGNTIYF. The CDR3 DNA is TGTGCCATCAGTCAAACCGGGACAGGGGCTGTTGGAAACACCATATATTTT.

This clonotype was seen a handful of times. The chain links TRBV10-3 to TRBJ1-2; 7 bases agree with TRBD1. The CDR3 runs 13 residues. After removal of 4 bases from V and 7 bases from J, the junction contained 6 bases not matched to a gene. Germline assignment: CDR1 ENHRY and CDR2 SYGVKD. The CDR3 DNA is TGTGCCATCAGTGGCGCAGGGGGATCTGGCTACACCTTC. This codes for CAISGAGGSGYTF.

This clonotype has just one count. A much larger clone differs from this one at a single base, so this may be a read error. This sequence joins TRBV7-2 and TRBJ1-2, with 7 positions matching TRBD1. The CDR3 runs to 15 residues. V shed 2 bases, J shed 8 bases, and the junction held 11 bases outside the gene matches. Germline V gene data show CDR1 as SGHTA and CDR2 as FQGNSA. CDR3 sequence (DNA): TGTGCCAGCAGCTTAACGCCCAAGGGGGCGCGGGGCTACACCTTC. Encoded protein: CASSLTPKGARGYTF. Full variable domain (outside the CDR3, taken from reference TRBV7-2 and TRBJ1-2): GAGVSQSPSNKVTEKGKDVELRCDPISGHTALYWYRQSLGQGLEFLIYFQGNSAPDKSGLPSDRFSAERTGGSVSTLTIQRTQQEDSAVYLCASSLTPKGARGYTFGSGTRLTVV.

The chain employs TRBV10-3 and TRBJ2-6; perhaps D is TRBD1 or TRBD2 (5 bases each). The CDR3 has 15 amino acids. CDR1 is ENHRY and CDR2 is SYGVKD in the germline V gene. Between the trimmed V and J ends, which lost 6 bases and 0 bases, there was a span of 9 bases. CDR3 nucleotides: TGTGCCATCAGCTGGGACGGCTCTGGGGCCAACGTCCTGACTTTC. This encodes CAISWDGSGANVLTF.

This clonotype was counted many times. CDR3 DNA: TGTGCCATCAACCCCTCTGGGGCCAACGTCCTGACTTTC. Residues: CAINPSGANVLTF. J is TRBJ2-6 and V is TRBV10-3; D gene uncertain. V shed 7 bases and J shed 0 bases, with 4 bases lying between them. This CDR3 is 13 amino acids long. Germline CDR1 is ENHRY and CDR2 is SYGVKD.

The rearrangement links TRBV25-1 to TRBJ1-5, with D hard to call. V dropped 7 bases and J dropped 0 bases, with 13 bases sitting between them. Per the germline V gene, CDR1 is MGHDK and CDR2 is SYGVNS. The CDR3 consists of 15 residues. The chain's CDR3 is CASIPQEYSNQPQHF. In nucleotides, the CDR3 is TGTGCCAGCATACCTCAGGAATATAGCAATCAGCCCCAGCATTTT.

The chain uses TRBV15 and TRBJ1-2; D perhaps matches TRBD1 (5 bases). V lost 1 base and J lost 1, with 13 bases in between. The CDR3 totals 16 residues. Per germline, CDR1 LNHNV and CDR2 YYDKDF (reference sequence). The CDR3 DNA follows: TGTGCCACCAGCAGAGCTCTAGCAGACAGTAACTATGGCTACACCTTC. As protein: CATSRALADSNYGYTF.

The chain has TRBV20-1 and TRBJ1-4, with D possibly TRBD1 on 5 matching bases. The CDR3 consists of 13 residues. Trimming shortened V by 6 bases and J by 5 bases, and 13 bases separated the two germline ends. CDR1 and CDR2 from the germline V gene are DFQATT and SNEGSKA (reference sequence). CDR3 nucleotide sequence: TGCAGTGCGGGGGTCGCCTCGAATGAAAAACTGTTTTTT. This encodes CSAGVASNEKLFF.

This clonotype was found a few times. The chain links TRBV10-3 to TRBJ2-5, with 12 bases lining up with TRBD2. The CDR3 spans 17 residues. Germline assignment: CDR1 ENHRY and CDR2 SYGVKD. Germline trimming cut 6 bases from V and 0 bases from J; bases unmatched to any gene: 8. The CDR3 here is CAISGLAGSQYQETQYF. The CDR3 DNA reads TGTGCCATCAGCGGACTAGCGGGGAGCCAGTACCAAGAGACCCAGTACTTC.

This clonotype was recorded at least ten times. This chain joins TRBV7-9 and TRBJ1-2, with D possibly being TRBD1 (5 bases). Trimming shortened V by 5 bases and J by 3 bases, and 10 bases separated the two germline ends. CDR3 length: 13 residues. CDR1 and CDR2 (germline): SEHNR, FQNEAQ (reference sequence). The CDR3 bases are TGTGCCAGCAGCGGGGGGACCGACTATGGCTACACCTTC. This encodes CASSGGTDYGYTF.

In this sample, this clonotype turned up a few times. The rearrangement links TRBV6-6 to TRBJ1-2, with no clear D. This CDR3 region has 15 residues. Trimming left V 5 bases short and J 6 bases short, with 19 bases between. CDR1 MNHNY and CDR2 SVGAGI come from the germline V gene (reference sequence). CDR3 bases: TGTGCCAGCAGTGACGAAGCTGACGGACGTAATGGCTACACCTTC. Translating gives CASSDEADGRNGYTF.

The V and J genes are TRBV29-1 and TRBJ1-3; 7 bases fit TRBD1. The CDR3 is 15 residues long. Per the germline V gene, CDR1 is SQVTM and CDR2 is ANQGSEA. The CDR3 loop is CASSQGQLSGNTIYF. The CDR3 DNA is TGCGCCAGCAGCCAGGGACAGCTCTCTGGAAACACCATATATTTT.

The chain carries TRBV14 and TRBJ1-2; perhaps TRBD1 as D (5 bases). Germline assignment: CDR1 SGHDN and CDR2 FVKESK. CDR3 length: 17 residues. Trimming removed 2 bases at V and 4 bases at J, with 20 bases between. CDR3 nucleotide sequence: TGTGCCAGCAGCCAACGACCAGCAGGGTCACTGGGCTATGGCTACACCTTC. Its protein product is CASSQRPAGSLGYGYTF.

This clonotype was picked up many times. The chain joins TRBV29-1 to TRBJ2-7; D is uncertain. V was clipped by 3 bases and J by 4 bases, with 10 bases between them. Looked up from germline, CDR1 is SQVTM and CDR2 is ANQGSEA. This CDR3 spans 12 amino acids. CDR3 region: CSVEGRVYEQYF. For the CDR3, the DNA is TGCAGCGTTGAGGGCCGGGTATACGAGCAGTACTTC.

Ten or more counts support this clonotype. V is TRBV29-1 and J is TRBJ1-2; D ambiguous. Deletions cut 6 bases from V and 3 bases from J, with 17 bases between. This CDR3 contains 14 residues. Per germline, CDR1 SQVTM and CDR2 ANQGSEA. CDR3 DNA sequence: TGCAGCGTCGATAATGAGGGCCGATACTATGGCTACACCTTC. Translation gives CSVDNEGRYYGYTF.